This T cell receptor beta chain stems from a study of shared clonotypes between healthy human individuals. Generated by immunoSEQ multiplex PCR, the TCRdb table keeps only in-frame clones and is missing some. The sample has hundreds of thousands of clones; 95% to 98% are singletons. Naive CD8 cells were CD45RO-negative, positively selected for CCR7, excluding terminally differentiated effector memory CD45RA+ cells. Trimming took 4 bases from V and 0 from J; bases not matched to a gene: 11. Looked up from germline, CDR1 is SQVTM and CDR2 is ANQGSEA. The CDR3 is made up of 18 amino acids. V usage is TRBV29-1 and J usage is TRBJ2-3, with 12 bases fitting TRBD2. The TCR comes from a man aged 30 to 39 in good health. Sequencing used naive CD8+ T cells sorted from blood. The chain's CDR3 is CSVVGLAGGPGSTDTQYF. CDR3 in DNA: TGCAGCGTTGTGGGCCTAGCGGGAGGGCCGGGGAGCACAGATACGCAGTATTTT.